Listed here are 13 T cell receptor beta chains from one sample, sequenced in a study of cytotoxic CD8 clonotypes in ibrutinib-treated CLL. Profiling relied on immunoSEQ multiplex PCR, and the TCRdb table lists in-frame clones only, not all of them. The repertoire consists of approximately 15,000 clones, with 80% to 85% occurring once and the leading ten covering about 15%. The input for sequencing was PBMCs, taken before ibrutinib treatment. The receptors here all came from a human donor with chronic lymphocytic leukemia.

The chain is built from TRBV6-4 and TRBJ2-2, with 10 bases matching TRBD2. The junction had 1 base not matched to a gene; V was cut back by 5 bases and J by 1 base. Germline lookup yields CDR1 MRHNA and CDR2 SNTAGT. CDR3 size: 15 residues. CDR3 nucleotide sequence: TGTGCCAGCAGTCCTAGCGGGGGGAACACCGGGGAGCTGTTTTTT. Amino acid sequence: CASSPSGGNTGELFF.

This sequence joins TRBV7-9 and TRBJ2-7; TRBD2 is a possible D gene (5 bases). V was clipped by 3 bases and J by 0 bases, with 21 bases between them. The CDR3 sequence is 18 residues long. Germline-derived CDR1 and CDR2 are SEHNR and FQNEAQ (reference sequence). This chain's CDR3 is CASSLREGGPSSSYEQYF. For the CDR3, the DNA is TGTGCCAGCAGCTTGAGGGAAGGAGGTCCGAGTAGCTCCTACGAGCAGTACTTC.

V usage is TRBV7-9 and J usage is TRBJ1-1; D call uncertain. The CDR3 spans 14 residues. Trimming stripped 0 bases from V and 1 base from J, with 6 bases between. The germline V gene encodes CDR1 SEHNR and CDR2 FQNEAQ (reference sequence). The CDR3 loop reads CASSLARQNTEAFF. The DNA for the CDR3 is TGTGCCAGCAGCTTAGCACGACAGAACACTGAAGCTTTCTTT.

This chain links TRBV28 with TRBJ2-2, with TRBD1 as a possible D gene (6 bases). The CDR3 contains 14 residues. Germline-derived CDR1 and CDR2 are MDHEN and SYDVKM. V was clipped by 8 bases and J by 6 bases, with 16 bases between them. The DNA of the CDR3 is TGTGCCAGCCTTGAGACAGGTGGCTCCGGGGAGCTGTTTTTT. Its protein product is CASLETGGSGELFF.

The chain combines TRBV7-6 with TRBJ1-5; 9 bases align to TRBD1. CDR1 is SGHVS, CDR2 FNYEAQ, per germline. The CDR3 length is 15 residues. Unmatched junction bases numbered 4, after V lost 5 bases and J lost 2 bases. As DNA, the CDR3 is TGTGCCAGCAGCCAGGGACAGGGAGGCAATCAGCCCCAGCATTTT. This sequence encodes CASSQGQGGNQPQHF.

The V call is TRBV5-1, the J call TRBJ2-4; the D gene is possibly TRBD1 (5 bases). The germline gives CDR1 SGHRS, CDR2 YFSETQ. The CDR3 runs to 15 residues. V lost 0 bases and J lost 9, with 16 bases in between. The CDR3 DNA reads TGCGCCAGCAGCTTGGAGGTAGGGCAGGGTGGCATTCAGTACTTC. Its translation: CASSLEVGQGGIQYF. Based on the CDR3 plus reference TRBV5-1 and TRBJ2-4, the full variable domain is KAGVTQTPRYLIKTRGQQVTLSCSPISGHRSVSWYQQTPGQGLQFLFEYFSETQRNKGNFPGRFSGRQFSNSRSEMNVSTLELGDSALYLCASSLEVGQGGIQYFGAGTRLSVL.

The chain combines TRBV6-6 with TRBJ2-1; 9 nucleotides line up with TRBD2. The germline V gene encodes CDR1 MNHNY and CDR2 SVGAGI (reference sequence). The CDR3 is 15 residues long. V lost 6 bases and J lost 8; bases outside the gene matches: 11. Here the CDR3 reads CASSWGREGRDEQFF. The CDR3 region has the DNA TGTGCCAGCAGCTGGGGGCGGGAGGGCCGCGATGAGCAGTTCTTC.

V is TRBV9 and J is TRBJ2-1; D perhaps matches TRBD2 (6 bases). V lost 2 bases and J 9 bases, leaving 9 bases between the germline ends. The germline gives CDR1 SGDLS, CDR2 YYNGEE. The CDR3 is 12 residues long. CDR3 in amino acids: CASSVMGGEQFF. The CDR3 DNA follows: TGTGCCAGCAGCGTCATGGGGGGTGAGCAGTTCTTC.

CDR3: CASSPASGANVLTF. The CDR3 region has the DNA TGTGCCAGCTCGCCGGCCTCTGGGGCCAACGTCCTGACTTTC. V gene TRBV7-2 combines with J gene TRBJ2-6; D unresolved. Germline CDR1 SGHTA, CDR2 FQGNSA. The CDR3 is 14 amino acids. Trimming took 8 bases from V and 0 from J, leaving 8 bases between them.

The genes are TRBV7-9 and TRBJ2-3; D perhaps matches TRBD2 (6 bases). Between the trimmed V and J ends, which lost 5 bases and 6 bases, there was a span of 12 bases. Germline loops: CDR1 SEHNR, CDR2 FQNEAQ (reference sequence). This CDR3 is 13 amino acids long. For the CDR3, the DNA is TGTGCCAGCAGCATACGCGGGGACGATACGCAGTATTTT. Its translation is CASSIRGDDTQYF.

This clone was counted a single time. The chain has TRBV11-2 and TRBJ1-1; perhaps TRBD1 as D (6 bases). The CDR3 covers 13 residues. From germline, CDR1 is SGHAT and CDR2 FQNNGV. Deletions cut 0 bases from V and 7 bases from J, with 9 bases between. The CDR3 region is CASSLDWTDEAFF. CDR3 DNA sequence: TGTGCCAGCAGCTTAGATTGGACAGATGAAGCTTTCTTT.

The chain recombines TRBV7-3 with TRBJ2-3; the D is unclear. Germline values: CDR1 SGHTA, CDR2 FQGTGA. The CDR3 covers 14 residues. Trimming left V 4 bases short and J 6 bases short, with 14 bases between. This CDR3 is CASSYRPAQDTQYF. CDR3 nucleotide sequence: TGTGCCAGCAGCTACCGACCGGCGCAGGATACGCAGTATTTT.

In its sample, this clone was seen a few times. This chain joins TRBV7-3 and TRBJ2-3, with D perhaps being TRBD1 or TRBD2 (5 bases each). CDR3 length equals 14 residues. Trimming stripped 2 bases from V and 6 bases from J, with 12 bases between. Germline CDR1 and CDR2: SGHTA and FQGTGA. The CDR3, as DNA: TGTGCCAGCAGCTTACAGACTGGGACGGATACGCAGTATTTT. This codes for CASSLQTGTDTQYF.